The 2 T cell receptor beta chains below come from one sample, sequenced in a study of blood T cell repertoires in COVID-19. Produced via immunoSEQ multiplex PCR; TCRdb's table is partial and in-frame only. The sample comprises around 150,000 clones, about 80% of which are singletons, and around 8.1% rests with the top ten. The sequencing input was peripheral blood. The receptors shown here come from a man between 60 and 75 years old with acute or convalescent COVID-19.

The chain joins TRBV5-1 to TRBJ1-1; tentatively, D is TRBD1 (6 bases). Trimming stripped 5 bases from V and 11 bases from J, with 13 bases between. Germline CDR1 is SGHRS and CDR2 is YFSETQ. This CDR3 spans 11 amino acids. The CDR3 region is CASRSTGLAFF. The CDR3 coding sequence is TGCGCCAGCAGATCAACAGGGTTGGCTTTCTTT.

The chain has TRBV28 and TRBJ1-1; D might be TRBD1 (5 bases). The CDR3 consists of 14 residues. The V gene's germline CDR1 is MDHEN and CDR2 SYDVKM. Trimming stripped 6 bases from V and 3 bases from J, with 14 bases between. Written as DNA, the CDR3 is TGTGCCAGCAGCGGCGGCCCGGGGGACACTGAAGCTTTCTTT. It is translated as CASSGGPGDTEAFF.